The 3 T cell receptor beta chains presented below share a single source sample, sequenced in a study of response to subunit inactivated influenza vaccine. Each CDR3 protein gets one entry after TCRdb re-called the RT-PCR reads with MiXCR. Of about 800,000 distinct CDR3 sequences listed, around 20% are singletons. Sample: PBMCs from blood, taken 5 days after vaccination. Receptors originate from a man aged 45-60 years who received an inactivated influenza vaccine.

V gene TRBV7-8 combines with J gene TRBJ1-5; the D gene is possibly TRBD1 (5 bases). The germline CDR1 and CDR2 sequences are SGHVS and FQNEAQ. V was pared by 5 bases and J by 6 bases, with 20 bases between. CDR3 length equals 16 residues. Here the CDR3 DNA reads TGTGCCAGCAGCCCTACCGGGGCAGGGCGGAGTCAGCCCCAGCATTTT. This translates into CASSPTGAGRSQPQHF.

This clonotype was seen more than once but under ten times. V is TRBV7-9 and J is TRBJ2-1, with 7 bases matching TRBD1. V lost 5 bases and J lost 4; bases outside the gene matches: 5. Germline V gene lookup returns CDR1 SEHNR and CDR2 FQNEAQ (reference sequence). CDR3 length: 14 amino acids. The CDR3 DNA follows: TGTGCCAGCAGCAAGACAGGGCTTTACAATGAGCAGTTCTTC. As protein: CASSKTGLYNEQFF.

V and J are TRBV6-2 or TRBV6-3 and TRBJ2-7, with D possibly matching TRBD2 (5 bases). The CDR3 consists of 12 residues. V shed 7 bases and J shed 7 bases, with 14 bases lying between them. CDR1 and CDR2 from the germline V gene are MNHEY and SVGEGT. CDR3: CASTDGRVEQYF. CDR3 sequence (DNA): TGTGCCAGCACCGACGGGCGGGTGGAGCAGTACTTC.